These 5 T cell receptor beta chains originate from one sample sequenced in a study of shared clonotypes between healthy human individuals. The protocol was immunoSEQ multiplex PCR, while the TCRdb copy is restricted to in-frame clones and leaves out a portion. The sample yields 330,000 or so clones, around two thirds seen once. Material: memory CD4+ T cells sorted from blood. Subset noted: CD45RA-negative fraction. These receptors all stem from a man aged 25-40 years in good health.

The count of this clone is one. The chain couples TRBV29-1 to TRBJ1-3; 7 bases are shared with TRBD1. The CDR3 is 15 amino acids. Trimming removed 4 bases from V and 0 bases from J; junction bases left unmatched: 6. CDR1 is SQVTM, CDR2 ANQGSEA, per germline. CDR3 nucleotide sequence: TGCAGCGTTGCCGGGGACAGATCCTCTGGAAACACCATATATTTT. The encoded protein is CSVAGDRSSGNTIYF.

Regarding this clone: The identical CDR3 is also encoded by other nucleotide sequences in the sample. This chain connects TRBV6-1 to TRBJ2-5; D is unresolved. CDR3 length: 11 amino acids. The V gene's germline CDR1 is MNHNS and CDR2 SASEGT. The ends were cut back, 5 bases at V and 4 bases at J, with 5 bases in the middle. CDR3 protein: CASSYGETQYF. The DNA of the CDR3 is TGTGCCAGCAGTTACGGAGAGACCCAGTACTTC.

V and J are TRBV7-9 and TRBJ2-1; 7 bases align to TRBD2. Germline V gene sequence: CDR1 SEHNR, CDR2 FQNEAQ (reference sequence). The length of the CDR3 is 13 residues. Losses at the gene ends were 5 bases for V and 11 bases for J; bases not matched to a gene: 9. CDR3 DNA: TGTGCCAGCAGCCGCGGACTAGAGGGGAAGCAGTTCTTC. It codes for CASSRGLEGKQFF.

The rearrangement links TRBV10-1 to TRBJ2-7, with D possibly matching TRBD1 (6 bases). The germline gives CDR1 WNHNN, CDR2 SYGVQD (reference sequence). V lost 8 bases and J 7 bases, leaving 15 bases between the germline ends. This CDR3 has 12 amino acids. The CDR3 bases are TGCGCCAGCGCCGACAGGTTTGGTGAGCAGTACTTC. As protein: CASADRFGEQYF.

The chain uses TRBV18 and TRBJ2-1; 14 bases line up with TRBD2. Germline trimming cut 3 bases from V and 7 bases from J; bases unmatched to any gene: 11. Germline V lookup: CDR1 KGHSH, CDR2 LQKENI. The CDR3 covers 18 residues. The CDR3, as DNA: TGTGCCAGCTCACCTATTCAAAGGACTAGCGGGAGGTGGAATGAGCAGTTCTTC. It encodes CASSPIQRTSGRWNEQFF.